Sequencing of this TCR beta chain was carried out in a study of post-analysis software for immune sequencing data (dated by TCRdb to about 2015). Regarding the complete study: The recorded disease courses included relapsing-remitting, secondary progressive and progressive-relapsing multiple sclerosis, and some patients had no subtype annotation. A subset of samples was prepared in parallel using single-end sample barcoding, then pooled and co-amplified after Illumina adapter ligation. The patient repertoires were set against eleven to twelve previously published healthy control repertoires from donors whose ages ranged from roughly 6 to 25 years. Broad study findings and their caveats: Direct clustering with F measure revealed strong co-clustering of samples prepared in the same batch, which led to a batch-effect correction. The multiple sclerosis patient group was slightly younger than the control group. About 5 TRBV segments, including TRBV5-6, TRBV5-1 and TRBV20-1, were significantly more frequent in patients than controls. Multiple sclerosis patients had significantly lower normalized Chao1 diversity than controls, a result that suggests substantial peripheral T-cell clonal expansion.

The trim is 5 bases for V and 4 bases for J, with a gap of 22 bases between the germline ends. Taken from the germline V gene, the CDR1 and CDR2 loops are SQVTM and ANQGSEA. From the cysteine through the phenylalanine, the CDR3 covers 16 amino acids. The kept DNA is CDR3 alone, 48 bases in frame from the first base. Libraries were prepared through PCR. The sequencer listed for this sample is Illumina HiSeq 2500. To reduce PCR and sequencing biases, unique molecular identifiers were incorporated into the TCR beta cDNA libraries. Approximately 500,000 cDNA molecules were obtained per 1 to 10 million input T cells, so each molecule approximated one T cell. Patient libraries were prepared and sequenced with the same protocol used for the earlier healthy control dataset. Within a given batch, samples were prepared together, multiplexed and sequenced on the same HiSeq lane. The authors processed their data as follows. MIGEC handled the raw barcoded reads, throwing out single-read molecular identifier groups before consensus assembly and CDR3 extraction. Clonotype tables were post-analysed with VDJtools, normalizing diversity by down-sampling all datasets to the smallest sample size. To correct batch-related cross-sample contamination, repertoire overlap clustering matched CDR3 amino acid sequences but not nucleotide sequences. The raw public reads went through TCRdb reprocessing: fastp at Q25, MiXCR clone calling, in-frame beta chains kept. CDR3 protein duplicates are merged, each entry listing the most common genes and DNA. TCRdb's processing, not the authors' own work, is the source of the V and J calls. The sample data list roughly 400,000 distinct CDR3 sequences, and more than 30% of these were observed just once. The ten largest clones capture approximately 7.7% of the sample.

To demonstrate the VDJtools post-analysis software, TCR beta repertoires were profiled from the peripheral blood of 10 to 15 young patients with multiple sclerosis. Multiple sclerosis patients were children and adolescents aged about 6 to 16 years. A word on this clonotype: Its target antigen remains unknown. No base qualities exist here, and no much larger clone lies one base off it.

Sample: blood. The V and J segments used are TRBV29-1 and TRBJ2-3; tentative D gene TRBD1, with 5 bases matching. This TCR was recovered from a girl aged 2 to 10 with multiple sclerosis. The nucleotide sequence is TGCAGCGTTTCCTTCCCCAGGGATATCTACGCAGATACGCAGTATTTT. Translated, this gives CSVSFPRDIYADTQYF.